This T cell receptor beta chain appears in the sequencing data of a study of cytomegalovirus exposure and HLA in healthy donors. Study-wide context: Among about 200 million T cells, an earlier analysis found roughly 120 million unique TCR beta sequences. Study-wide results and caveats: Among the most significant clusters, several appeared linked to common viral pathogens in a later analysis. Later analysis demonstrated an association between a missense DCLRE1C variant and TCR beta V- and J-gene trimming.

This clone was counted only a few times. Its specificity is unknown. The PCR used 60 Vbeta and 13 Jbeta primers. Authors' processing steps: Unique TCR beta chains numbered roughly 80 million in a later analysis, with roughly 11 million shared. Sequenced by immunoSEQ multiplex PCR; TCRdb stores in-frame clones only, minus some. V and J calls and clone size follow that table, whereas D and trimming were derived from the DNA. The data contain approximately 100,000 clones, 75% of them singletons. CDR1 is SGHRS, CDR2 YFSETQ, per germline. Trimming pared 5 bases from V and 5 bases from J, leaving 10 bases between. This CDR3 is 13 amino acids long.

The clonotype comes from a man aged 45 to 65 in good health and CMV-seronegative. The J gene is TRBJ1-4, the V gene TRBV5-1; D remains unclear. The sample taken for sequencing was PBMCs. In DNA, the CDR3 is TGCGCCAGCAGGGAGGGTTTGAATGAAAAACTGTTTTTT. Translated: CASREGLNEKLFF.